The clone carrying this T cell receptor beta chain occurred a few times. Via MiXCR, TCRdb re-called the RT-PCR reads, giving one row per CDR3 protein. The sample has about 800,000 distinct CDR3 sequences, less than 25% seen once. Germline values: CDR1 SGHKS, CDR2 YYEKEE (reference sequence). This CDR3 has 18 residues. Trimming pared 1 base from V and 7 bases from J, leaving 24 bases between. This entry is derived from a study of response to subunit inactivated influenza vaccine. Sequenced material: PBMCs from blood, taken more than 4 days after vaccination. The chain has TRBV5-5 and TRBJ2-1; tentatively, D is TRBD1 (7 bases). This clonotype was obtained from a man aged 50 or older who received an inactivated influenza vaccine. The CDR3 protein is CASSLIFPDIRGRNEQFF. In nucleotides, the CDR3 is TGTGCCAGCAGCTTGATCTTCCCGGACATCAGGGGGAGGAATGAGCAGTTCTTC. Drawing the rest from reference TRBV5-5 and TRBJ2-1, the complete variable domain is DAGVTQSPTHLIKTRGQQVTLRCSPISGHKSVSWYQQVLGQGPQFIFQYYEKEERGRGNFPDRFSARQFPNYSSELNVNALLLGDSALYLCASSLIFPDIRGRNEQFFGPGTRLTVL.